A selection of T cell receptor beta chains follows, all from one sample in a study of blood T cells in healthy people across ages. TCRdb reanalysed the 5' RACE reads using MiXCR and keeps one entry per CDR3 protein. The repertoire holds around 870,000 distinct CDR3 sequences, with 25% to 35% as singletons. The material sequenced was blood. The receptor source for this set is a woman of 80 years or more in good health. CDR3s include the opening cysteine and the closing phenylalanine or tryptophan. The order of the fields is clone size, D gene, V gene, J gene, CDR3 DNA, CDR3 protein. D genes are given only for firm matches. Size is omitted from some rows. Given values are once, few, many or a class for expanded clones.

size: -
D: TRBD1
V: TRBV6-1
J: TRBJ1-2
DNA: TGTGCCAGCAGTGAATACTTGGGACAGCTCTATGGCTACACCTTC
CDR3: CASSEYLGQLYGYTF

size: many
D: TRBD1
V: TRBV25-1
J: TRBJ1-6
DNA: TGTGCCAGCAGTGGCGACAGGGGGTGGAATTCACCCCTCCACTTT
CDR3: CASSGDRGWNSPLHF

size: -
D: -
V: TRBV28
J: TRBJ2-5
DNA: TGTGCCAGCAGCCCCAACACGGTCCAAGAGACCCAGTACTTC
CDR3: CASSPNTVQETQYF

size: once
D: TRBD1
V: TRBV2
J: TRBJ1-2
DNA: TGTGCCAGCAAGACACAGGGGGAGGATGGCTACACCTTC
CDR3: CASKTQGEDGYTF

size: -
D: -
V: TRBV27
J: TRBJ1-1
DNA: TGTGCCAGCAACACCCACCAGGGGTCTTATGAAACTTTCTTT
CDR3: CASNTHQGSYETFF

size: -
D: -
V: TRBV10-3
J: TRBJ2-5
DNA: TGTGCCATCAGTGAGTCGACGGCAGGGACCCTGGGAGAGACCCAGTACTTC
CDR3: CAISESTAGTLGETQYF

size: many
D: -
V: TRBV10-2
J: TRBJ2-1
DNA: TGCGCCAGCAGCGGGGCGGGTGGTTTTGAGCAGTTCTTC
CDR3: CASSGAGGFEQFF

size: once
D: TRBD1
V: TRBV6-1
J: TRBJ2-1
DNA: TGTGCCAGCAGAAATCAAGGACAGGGGGCGAACGAGCAGTTCTTC
CDR3: CASRNQGQGANEQFF

size: many
D: TRBD1
V: TRBV4-3
J: TRBJ2-1
DNA: TGCGCCAGCCCCCCGAGGAAGGGACAGGGCCCCCGTGAGCAGTTCTTC
CDR3: CASPPRKGQGPREQFF

size: few
D: -
V: TRBV30
J: TRBJ2-6
DNA: TGTGCCTGGAGTGTCGGGCGGACTGGGGCCAACGTCCTGACTTTC
CDR3: CAWSVGRTGANVLTF

size: -
D: -
V: TRBV12-3/TRBV12-4
J: TRBJ1-6
DNA: TGTGCCAGCATGCTGGACAGTTTTAATTCACCCCTCCACTTT
CDR3: CASMLDSFNSPLHF

size: -
D: -
V: TRBV7-9
J: TRBJ2-3
DNA: TGTGCCAGCAGCTCGATGAGCGGCATTAGCACAGATACGCAGTATTTT
CDR3: CASSSMSGISTDTQYF

size: -
D: TRBD2
V: TRBV20-1
J: TRBJ2-1
DNA: TGCAGTGCTAGCCGCTCTGGTAGGGGACTATACAATGAGCAGTTCTTC
CDR3: CSASRSGRGLYNEQFF

size: many
D: -
V: TRBV12-3/TRBV12-4
J: TRBJ1-1
DNA: TGCGCCAGCAGCTTGGGCAGGGAGAACACTGAAGCTTTCTTT
CDR3: CASSLGRENTEAFF

size: many
D: -
V: TRBV20-1
J: TRBJ2-6
DNA: TGCAGTGCCTCCTCTGGATCTGGGGCCAACGTCCTGACTTTC
CDR3: CSASSGSGANVLTF

size: few
D: TRBD1
V: TRBV11-1
J: TRBJ2-1
DNA: TGTGCCAGCAGCTTGGGGCTTTTGGGGACAGGGGGAAAAGAAAGTTTGACGTACAATGAGCAGTTCTTC
CDR3: CASSLGLLGTGGKESLTYNEQFF

size: -
D: -
V: TRBV6-1
J: TRBJ1-5
DNA: TGTGCCAGCAGTAAATGGACCCCGGGGAATCAGCCCCAGCATTTT
CDR3: CASSKWTPGNQPQHF

size: many
D: TRBD2
V: TRBV5-4
J: TRBJ2-5
DNA: TGTGCCAGCAGTGAAGGGACTAGCGGGGGGGCCTGGGAGACCCAGTACTTC
CDR3: CASSEGTSGGAWETQYF

size: many
D: TRBD2
V: TRBV20-1
J: TRBJ2-1
DNA: TGCAGTGCTACCACCTGGGGGGGTCCCGTCGAGGAGCAGTTCTTC
CDR3: CSATTWGGPVEEQFF

size: many
D: TRBD1
V: TRBV7-9
J: TRBJ2-7
DNA: TGTGCCAGCAGCTTAAGCCTGGGGACAGGGGGCTACGAGCAGTACTTC
CDR3: CASSLSLGTGGYEQYF

size: -
D: -
V: TRBV6-5
J: TRBJ1-1
DNA: TGTGCCAGCAGTTACTCGAGTACGGGGACTGGGCCACATACTGAAGCTTTCTTT
CDR3: CASSYSSTGTGPHTEAFF

size: -
D: TRBD2
V: TRBV27
J: TRBJ2-3
DNA: TGTGCCAGCAGTTTTATCGTGCTAGCGGGGGAGTCCACAGATACGCAGTATTTT
CDR3: CASSFIVLAGESTDTQYF

size: -
D: -
V: TRBV20-1
J: TRBJ2-1
DNA: TGCAGTGCTAGGGATCGGGATCAACCTAATGAGCAGTTCTTC
CDR3: CSARDRDQPNEQFF

size: few
D: TRBD2
V: TRBV10-3
J: TRBJ2-1
DNA: TGTGCCATCAGTGACTCTAGCGGGGGTGCTGAGCAGTTCTTC
CDR3: CAISDSSGGAEQFF

size: -
D: TRBD2
V: TRBV30
J: TRBJ2-3
DNA: TGTGCCTGGAGTGTACTAGCGGACTACACAGATACGCAGTATTTT
CDR3: CAWSVLADYTDTQYF

size: -
D: -
V: TRBV27
J: TRBJ1-5
DNA: TGTGCCAGCACGGGTGGGAAATCAGGGTATAGCAATCAGCCCCAGCATTTT
CDR3: CASTGGKSGYSNQPQHF

size: few
D: TRBD1
V: TRBV3-1
J: TRBJ2-7
DNA: TGTGCCAGCAGGCCGACATTGACAGGGGGATACGAGCAGTACTTC
CDR3: CASRPTLTGGYEQYF

size: -
D: TRBD1
V: TRBV5-1
J: TRBJ2-5
DNA: TGCGCCAGCAGCCGGACAGGCACCCGGGAGACCCAGTACTTC
CDR3: CASSRTGTRETQYF

size: few
D: TRBD1
V: TRBV6-5
J: TRBJ1-1
DNA: TGTGCCAGCAGTCATCACAGGGGGATGAACACTGAAGCTTTCTTT
CDR3: CASSHHRGMNTEAFF

size: many
D: TRBD2
V: TRBV4-1
J: TRBJ2-1
DNA: TGCGCCAGCAGCTCCATCGGGACTAGTTTCAATGAGCAGTTCTTC
CDR3: CASSSIGTSFNEQFF

size: -
D: TRBD1
V: TRBV6-1
J: TRBJ1-1
DNA: TGTGCCAGCAGCGAACAGGGGGGGGTTCATGAAGCTTTCTTT
CDR3: CASSEQGGVHEAFF